Listed below are T cell receptor beta chains from one sample, sequenced in a study of shared T cell receptors in the human thymus. Some clones are missing from TCRdb's copy, which holds only in-frame ones; the method was immunoSEQ multiplex PCR. The repertoire holds 720,000 or so clones, roughly 85% seen once, with approximately 0.01% in the top ten. These same records also appear under a second study, on human thymus T cells.

Sequences were obtained from thymocytes. These receptors all stem from a girl under three years old with a congenital heart defect. The CDR3 runs from the conserved cysteine through the conserved F or W. D genes are given only for firm matches. For some rows the clone size is stated as once, few or many, or as a class when expanded; others skip it.

j_gene: TRBJ1-1
abundance: few
v_gene: TRBV4-1
d_gene: TRBD1
CDR3nt: TGCGCCAGCAGCCAAGTCGCCCGAGACAGGGTAGCTTTCTTT
CDR3aa: CASSQVARDRVAFF

j_gene: TRBJ1-2
abundance: .
v_gene: TRBV7-9
d_gene: .
CDR3nt: TGTGCCAGCAGCTGGGAGTCGGTAGCTAACTATGGCTACACCTTC
CDR3aa: CASSWESVANYGYTF

j_gene: TRBJ2-2
abundance: once
v_gene: TRBV5-6
d_gene: .
CDR3nt: TGTGCCAGCAGCTTGGAAGGAGCGCTGTTTTTT
CDR3aa: CASSLEGALFF

j_gene: TRBJ1-4
abundance: once
v_gene: TRBV2
d_gene: .
CDR3nt: TGTGCCAGCAGCGTCCGCGACGGGAATGAAAAACTGTTTTTT
CDR3aa: CASSVRDGNEKLFF

j_gene: TRBJ1-5
abundance: .
v_gene: TRBV28
d_gene: TRBD1
CDR3nt: TGTGCCAGCAGTTCTTTGACAGGGAAGGTCCGCCATCAGCCCCAGCATTTT
CDR3aa: CASSSLTGKVRHQPQHF

j_gene: TRBJ2-1
abundance: .
v_gene: TRBV10-3
d_gene: .
CDR3nt: TGTGCCATCAGTGAGTCGCAGGGTGGGCCTTGGGGTGAGCAGTTCTTC
CDR3aa: CAISESQGGPWGEQFF

j_gene: TRBJ2-7
abundance: .
v_gene: TRBV4-2
d_gene: TRBD2
CDR3nt: TGTGCCAGCAGCCACCGGACTAGCGTCAATCCGGGGAAGAACGAGCAGTACTTC
CDR3aa: CASSHRTSVNPGKNEQYF

j_gene: TRBJ2-2
abundance: .
v_gene: TRBV18
d_gene: .
CDR3nt: TGTGCCAGCTCACCAGAAGACTCGCCTTGGGAGCTGTTTTTT
CDR3aa: CASSPEDSPWELFF

j_gene: TRBJ1-5
abundance: .
v_gene: TRBV9
d_gene: TRBD1
CDR3nt: TGTGCCAGCAGCCCAGAAACCGGGGGGCAGGGGGCTCAGCCCCAGCATTTT
CDR3aa: CASSPETGGQGAQPQHF

j_gene: TRBJ1-4
abundance: .
v_gene: TRBV7-2
d_gene: .
CDR3nt: TGTGCCAGCAGCCAGGGAGGGATTAATGAAAAACTGTTTTTT
CDR3aa: CASSQGGINEKLFF

j_gene: TRBJ1-2
abundance: .
v_gene: TRBV6-5
d_gene: .
CDR3nt: TGTGCCAGCAGTGAAGGTAGGAGGGTCGCTGGCTACACCTTC
CDR3aa: CASSEGRRVAGYTF

j_gene: TRBJ1-1
abundance: .
v_gene: TRBV27
d_gene: .
CDR3nt: TGTGCCAGCAGTCCCAAGAAGGGGAAGGTATCCCCGAACACTGAAGCTTTCTTT
CDR3aa: CASSPKKGKVSPNTEAFF

j_gene: TRBJ1-1
abundance: once
v_gene: TRBV9
d_gene: .
CDR3nt: TGTGCCAGCAGCGTAGTTCACCCCTATATGGTGAGGAACACTGAAGCTTTCTTT
CDR3aa: CASSVVHPYMVRNTEAFF

j_gene: TRBJ2-7
abundance: .
v_gene: TRBV6-5
d_gene: .
CDR3nt: TGTGCCAGCAGTCTCTCATCTAGACACGAGCAGTACTTC
CDR3aa: CASSLSSRHEQYF

j_gene: TRBJ1-2
abundance: .
v_gene: TRBV4-1
d_gene: .
CDR3nt: TGCGCCAGCAGCCAAATTGTAGACATCAAACTGAACTATGGCTACACCTTC
CDR3aa: CASSQIVDIKLNYGYTF

j_gene: TRBJ2-7
abundance: .
v_gene: TRBV30
d_gene: .
CDR3nt: TGTGCCTGGAACCTACAGGGCCTCAATTCCTACGAGCAGTACTTC
CDR3aa: CAWNLQGLNSYEQYF

j_gene: TRBJ1-6
abundance: .
v_gene: TRBV7-9
d_gene: .
CDR3nt: TGTGCCAGCAGCTTTCGCAGGGTAAATTCACCCCTCCACTTT
CDR3aa: CASSFRRVNSPLHF

j_gene: TRBJ2-3
abundance: .
v_gene: TRBV29-1
d_gene: .
CDR3nt: TGCAGCGTTTGGCTCGAATGCACAGATACGCAGTATTTT
CDR3aa: CSVWLECTDTQYF

j_gene: TRBJ1-6
abundance: .
v_gene: TRBV6-5
d_gene: .
CDR3nt: TGTGCCAGCAGCGGACAGTTCTATAATTCACCCCTCCACTTT
CDR3aa: CASSGQFYNSPLHF

j_gene: TRBJ2-7
abundance: .
v_gene: TRBV19
d_gene: .
CDR3nt: TGTGCCAGTAGTATTGTTTCGGGGGAGTCCTACGAGCAGTACTTC
CDR3aa: CASSIVSGESYEQYF

j_gene: TRBJ2-2
abundance: .
v_gene: TRBV13
d_gene: TRBD1
CDR3nt: TGTGCCAGCAGCAAAACTCGGGACAGGGGCCCGAACACCGGGGAGCTGTTTTTT
CDR3aa: CASSKTRDRGPNTGELFF

j_gene: TRBJ2-7
abundance: .
v_gene: TRBV7-2
d_gene: TRBD2
CDR3nt: TGTGCCAGCAGCCCTGGACTAGCGGGGGTGATCTCCTACGAGCAGTACTTC
CDR3aa: CASSPGLAGVISYEQYF

j_gene: TRBJ1-5
abundance: .
v_gene: TRBV2
d_gene: TRBD1
CDR3nt: TGTGCCAGCAGTGGGACAGGGTATCAGCCCCAGCATTTT
CDR3aa: CASSGTGYQPQHF

j_gene: TRBJ1-4
abundance: .
v_gene: TRBV7-2
d_gene: .
CDR3nt: TGTGCCAGCAGCTTAGCGTCCGGGGCAACTAATGAAAAACTGTTTTTT
CDR3aa: CASSLASGATNEKLFF

j_gene: TRBJ1-5
abundance: .
v_gene: TRBV10-2
d_gene: .
CDR3nt: TGCGCCAGCAGGAAGACAGGACGGGCTCAGCCCCAGCATTTT
CDR3aa: CASRKTGRAQPQHF

j_gene: TRBJ2-1
abundance: .
v_gene: TRBV5-5
d_gene: TRBD2
CDR3nt: TGTGCCAGCAGCCGCACGTCGGAGCGGGGGTTACGAGGTGAGCAGTTCTTC
CDR3aa: CASSRTSERGLRGEQFF

j_gene: TRBJ1-3
abundance: .
v_gene: TRBV5-1
d_gene: .
CDR3nt: TGCGCCAGCAGAGTGAGTCGTCTCTCTGGAAACACCATATATTTT
CDR3aa: CASRVSRLSGNTIYF

j_gene: TRBJ1-2
abundance: .
v_gene: TRBV6-1
d_gene: .
CDR3nt: TGTGCCAGTAGGCCCCAGGGAAGCTTAGGCTACACCTTC
CDR3aa: CASRPQGSLGYTF

j_gene: TRBJ1-2
abundance: .
v_gene: TRBV9
d_gene: .
CDR3nt: TGTGCCAGCAGCGTATCCGGGGTGGGGGGGGACTATGGCTACACCTTC
CDR3aa: CASSVSGVGGDYGYTF

j_gene: TRBJ1-5
abundance: .
v_gene: TRBV28
d_gene: .
CDR3nt: TGTGCCAGCAGTTTATGGGGTCGGGGGGGCGCTTGGTATCAGCCCCAGCATTTT
CDR3aa: CASSLWGRGGAWYQPQHF

j_gene: TRBJ1-5
abundance: .
v_gene: TRBV6-1
d_gene: TRBD1
CDR3nt: TGTGCCAGCAGTGAGGGGACAGGGGGCTATCAGCCCCAGCATTTT
CDR3aa: CASSEGTGGYQPQHF